One sample yielded the 3 T cell receptor beta chains listed below, sequenced in a study of T-cell memory formation after mild COVID-19. TCRdb itself ran the 5' RACE reads through MiXCR, one entry per CDR3 protein. The sample carries roughly 120,000 distinct CDR3 sequences, 15% to 20% recorded once. Sequenced input: PBMCs or a T cell subset sorted from them (not recorded which). The receptors come from an adult woman who had mild COVID-19 (a few samples of this study predate the infection). Cell type and time point are not known.

This clonotype was counted between two and nine times. The V gene is TRBV11-2, the J gene TRBJ2-3, with 9 bases lining up with TRBD1. J lost 1 base, V lost 8 bases, and 4 bases had no gene match. Germline V gene lookup returns CDR1 SGHAT and CDR2 FQNNGV. This CDR3 is 14 amino acids long. The CDR3 spells CASGRTGGTDTQYF. CDR3 sequence (DNA): TGTGCCAGCGGTCGGACAGGGGGCACAGATACGCAGTATTTT.

This clonotype has more than one count but fewer than ten. V usage is TRBV7-6 and J usage is TRBJ1-5; tentative D call: TRBD1 (6 bases). This CDR3 spans 15 amino acids. The V end was cut by 1 base, the J end by 2 bases, with 9 bases between. The germline gives CDR1 SGHVS, CDR2 FNYEAQ. CDR3 residues: CASSLEGDGNQPQHF. The CDR3 bases are TGTGCCAGCAGCTTAGAGGGGGATGGCAATCAGCCCCAGCATTTT.

This clonotype was seen a few times. The chain carries TRBV10-3 and TRBJ2-5; D might be TRBD1 (5 bases). Per the germline V gene, CDR1 is ENHRY and CDR2 is SYGVKD. The CDR3 loop spans 14 amino acids. Deletions cut 6 bases from V and 7 bases from J, with 18 bases between. DNA for the CDR3: TGTGCCATCAGCTCCAGCACAGGTACATCGACCCAGTACTTC. It encodes CAISSSTGTSTQYF.